These 19 T cell receptor beta chains were all obtained from the same sample, sequenced in a study of shared clonotypes between healthy human individuals. The assay was immunoSEQ multiplex PCR, and TCRdb's table has in-frame clones only and misses some. The data show approximately 980,000 clones, with around 80% seen just once and 1.5% held by the top ten. The sample was memory CD4+ T cells sorted from blood. Sample subset: CD45RA-negative fraction. These receptor sequences come from a man aged 18 to 30 in good health.

The V and J genes are TRBV10-1 and TRBJ2-1; TRBD2 is a possible D gene (5 bases). This CDR3 has 15 residues. The germline CDR1 and CDR2 sequences are WNHNN and SYGVQD (reference sequence). V lost 4 bases and J lost 6, with 16 bases in between. CDR3 nucleotides: TGCGCCAGCAGTGGAATCGGGGTCACCCTCAATGAGCAGTTCTTC. Residues: CASSGIGVTLNEQFF.

This chain connects TRBV5-6 to TRBJ2-3; D not resolved. V shed 4 bases and J shed 0 bases, with 12 bases lying between them. The germline V gene encodes CDR1 SGHDT and CDR2 YYEEEE. The CDR3 runs to 15 residues. The CDR3 spells CASSVLGPSTDTQYF. The CDR3 nucleotides read TGTGCCAGCAGCGTGCTCGGACCTAGCACAGATACGCAGTATTTT. Using reference TRBV5-6 and TRBJ2-3 for the parts outside the CDR3, the full variable domain is DAGVTQSPTHLIKTRGQQVTLRCSPKSGHDTVSWYQQALGQGPQFIFQYYEEEERQRGNFPDRFSGHQFPNYSSELNVNALLLGDSALYLCASSVLGPSTDTQYFGPGTRLTVL.

This clone was seen more than once but under ten times. This chain links TRBV25-1 with TRBJ2-3, with D perhaps TRBD1 (8 bases). The CDR3 loop spans 15 amino acids. The germline V and J ends were trimmed by 4 bases and 6 bases, with 17 bases remaining between them. Germline CDR1 reads MGHDK; CDR2 reads SYGVNS. The CDR3 sequence: CASSGDRGGSDTQYF. CDR3 coding DNA: TGTGCCAGCAGTGGTGACAGGGGAGGGTCGGATACGCAGTATTTT.

This sequence joins TRBV7-2 and TRBJ1-2; TRBD1 is a possible D gene (5 bases). The CDR3 loop spans 16 amino acids. Germline V CDR1 and CDR2: SGHTA, FQGNSA. The V gene lost 4 bases and the J gene lost 2 bases, with 17 bases spanning the gap. The CDR3: CASSYSRDAVNYGYTF. CDR3 coding DNA: TGTGCCAGCAGCTACTCTCGGGACGCCGTAAACTATGGCTACACCTTC.

The chain recombines TRBV15 with TRBJ1-1; 9 nucleotides line up with TRBD1. CDR1 is LNHNV and CDR2 is YYDKDF in the germline V gene (reference sequence). The CDR3 is 15 residues long. Trimming removed 1 base from V and 4 bases from J; junction bases left unmatched: 4. CDR3 sequence: CATSRVRTGATEAFF. In DNA form, the CDR3 reads TGTGCCACCAGCAGAGTGCGGACAGGGGCCACTGAAGCTTTCTTT.

The rearrangement links TRBV30 to TRBJ2-5; 8 bases agree with TRBD2. V shed 3 bases and J 5 bases; nucleotides not matched to a gene: 2. The CDR3 sequence is 12 residues long. Germline CDR1 is GTSNPN and CDR2 is SVGIG (reference sequence). The CDR3 coding sequence is TGTGCCTGGAGCGGGAGGGACGAGACCCAGTACTTC. It specifies CAWSGRDETQYF.

The chain is built from TRBV7-9 and TRBJ2-1; D possibly corresponds to TRBD2 (6 bases). Germline-derived CDR1 and CDR2 are SEHNR and FQNEAQ (reference sequence). Trimming took 8 bases from V and 2 from J, leaving 13 bases between them. The CDR3 consists of 14 residues. The CDR3 reads CASGLSGPYNEQFF. The CDR3, as DNA: TGTGCCAGCGGACTTAGCGGCCCCTACAATGAGCAGTTCTTC.

V gene TRBV7-2 combines with J gene TRBJ2-5; D is undetermined. Germline V gene data show CDR1 as SGHTA and CDR2 as FQGNSA. Trimming pared 3 bases from V and 1 base from J, leaving 9 bases between. CDR3 length: 14 amino acids. Here the CDR3 reads CASSFLGFQETQYF. The CDR3 DNA is TGTGCCAGCAGCTTCTTGGGGTTCCAAGAGACCCAGTACTTC.

The gene calls are TRBV7-6 and TRBJ2-5, with 9 bases identical to TRBD2. V gave up 4 bases and J gave up 4 bases; unmatched junction bases: 7. CDR1 is SGHVS and CDR2 is FNYEAQ in the germline V gene. The CDR3 totals 15 residues. CDR3 in DNA: TGTGCCAGCAGCTCCGGGGTAGCGGGGGTAGAGACCCAGTACTTC. As protein: CASSSGVAGVETQYF.

CDR3 sequence (DNA): TGTGCCAGCAGCTTTTATGCGGCTGGGGCCAACGTCCTGACTTTC. The encoded protein is CASSFYAAGANVLTF. V gene TRBV11-2 combines with J gene TRBJ2-6; D not certain. CDR1 is SGHAT, CDR2 FQNNGV, per germline. Trimming removed 3 bases from V and 2 bases from J, with 8 bases in between. CDR3 length: 15 residues.

This clone was seen only a few times. The chain couples TRBV9 to TRBJ1-1, with D unclear. From germline, CDR1 is SGDLS and CDR2 YYNGEE. The ends were cut back, 1 base at V and 1 base at J, with 5 bases in the middle. There are 13 residues in the CDR3. The CDR3 DNA follows: TGTGCCAGCAGCGTATTGGGGAACACTGAAGCTTTCTTT. Protein product: CASSVLGNTEAFF.

This chain links TRBV6-5 with TRBJ1-2; 8 bases are shared with TRBD1. In germline, CDR1 is MNHEY, CDR2 SVGAGI. V was clipped by 6 bases and J by 8 bases; unmatched bases: 11. The CDR3 spans 14 residues. In DNA, the CDR3 is TGTGCCAGCAGACCTTTGACAGGGGCCTACGGCTACACCTTC. It is translated as CASRPLTGAYGYTF.

The rearrangement uses TRBV14 and TRBJ1-2, with D tentatively TRBD1 (5 bases). Germline V gene sequence: CDR1 SGHDN, CDR2 FVKESK. CDR3 size: 16 residues. The V end lost 4 bases, the J end lost 5 bases, and 20 bases lay between the germline ends. The CDR3 DNA reads TGTGCCAGCAGCCGAGCCGCACCCCGGGGCGGGTATGGCTACACCTTC. Translating gives CASSRAAPRGGYGYTF.

V gene TRBV6-6 combines with J gene TRBJ1-5, with D unresolved. This CDR3 spans 13 amino acids. V was clipped by 7 bases and J by 6 bases, with 13 bases between them. Germline V lookup: CDR1 MNHNY, CDR2 SVGAGI (reference sequence). CDR3 loop: CASNPYLAQPQHF. CDR3 DNA sequence: TGTGCCAGCAACCCATACTTGGCTCAGCCCCAGCATTTT.

A few counts support this clone. CDR3 sequence (DNA): TGTGCCAGCAGCCCTACTCTGGTGGTATCAGATACGCAGTATTTT. This translates into CASSPTLVVSDTQYF. V is TRBV7-2 and J is TRBJ2-3; D unresolved. The CDR3 sequence is 15 residues long. V was trimmed by 5 bases and J by 4 bases, leaving 16 bases between them. Germline V gives CDR1 SGHTA, CDR2 FQGNSA.

This chain links TRBV6-6 with TRBJ1-1, with D tentatively TRBD1 (6 bases). The V gene lost 4 bases and the J gene lost 0 bases, with 9 bases spanning the gap. The CDR3 contains 14 residues. Germline-derived CDR1 and CDR2 are MNHNY and SVGAGI (reference sequence). The CDR3 region is CASSSGHLNTEAFF. In nucleotides, the CDR3 is TGTGCCAGCAGTTCGGGACACTTGAACACTGAAGCTTTCTTT.

As concerns this clone: Other DNA sequences from this sample encode an identical CDR3 as well. V is TRBV5-1 and J is TRBJ1-6; D gene unclear. V lost 2 bases to trimming and J lost 0 bases, with 6 bases between them. The CDR3 runs 15 residues. Germline CDR1 and CDR2: SGHRS and YFSETQ. CDR3 in amino acids: CASSLMGSYNSPLHF. The DNA of the CDR3 is TGCGCCAGCAGCTTAATGGGCTCCTATAATTCACCCCTCCACTTT.

This chain connects TRBV18 to TRBJ1-1; D gene uncertain. Trimming took off 3 bases at V and 3 bases at J, with 8 bases between the two ends. In germline, CDR1 is KGHSH, CDR2 LQKENI. This CDR3 has 13 amino acids. CDR3 nucleotides: TGTGCCAGCTCACCCGTAGGATACACTGAAGCTTTCTTT. Encoded protein: CASSPVGYTEAFF.

The V call is TRBV6-1, the J call TRBJ1-1; a weak D match, TRBD1 (6 bases). The CDR3 contains 14 residues. Trimming cost V 6 bases and J 5 bases, with 16 bases left between them. Per germline, CDR1 MNHNS and CDR2 SASEGT. CDR3 in amino acids: CASSETDTGTEAFF. The CDR3 bases are TGTGCCAGCAGCGAGACCGATACAGGGACTGAAGCTTTCTTT.